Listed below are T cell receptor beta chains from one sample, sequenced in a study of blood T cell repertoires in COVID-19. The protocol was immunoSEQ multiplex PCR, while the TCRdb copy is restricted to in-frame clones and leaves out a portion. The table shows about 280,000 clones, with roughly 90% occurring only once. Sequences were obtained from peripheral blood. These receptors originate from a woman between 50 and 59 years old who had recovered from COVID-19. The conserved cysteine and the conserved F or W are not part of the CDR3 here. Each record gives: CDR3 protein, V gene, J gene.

ASSLISQGGETQY	TRBV7-8	TRBJ2-5
ASSLGRIYGYT	TRBV5-5	TRBJ1-2
ASSLLAGGPDTQY	TRBV5-4	TRBJ2-3
AWRGGGSGEAF	TRBV30	TRBJ1-1
ASSSNRAYNSPLH	TRBV5-5	TRBJ1-6
ASSDSIDYEQY	TRBV7-9	TRBJ2-7
ASSPDRKNTEAF	TRBV18	TRBJ1-1
SVELTRGQY	TRBV29-1	TRBJ2-7
ASSRSAVNTEAF	TRBV16	TRBJ1-1
ASSLQRGDAGELF	TRBV5-4	TRBJ2-2
ASSLALLDNEQF	TRBV7-8	TRBJ2-1
ASSVFEQY	TRBV2	TRBJ2-7
ASSPASGTSYNEQF	TRBV4-2	TRBJ2-1
ASSLRQAEREGYGYT	TRBV5-1	TRBJ1-2
ASSRQGIGTNEKLF	TRBV9	TRBJ1-4
ASSLVRVDTEAF	TRBV7-9	TRBJ1-1
ASSPAGGETQY	TRBV18	TRBJ2-5